Each of the 19 T cell receptor beta chains below was sequenced from the same sample in a study of Ad26.COV2.S vaccination and SARS-CoV-2 variants. Libraries were prepared by immunoSEQ multiplex PCR; TCRdb keeps only in-frame clonotypes and omits some of them. The data contain 350,000 to 400,000 clones, about nine tenths of them singletons. Treatment denoted: approximately 18 received Ad26.COV2.S at low or high dose, single or two shots; about 5 received placebo; per-sample allocation not given. Each sample was drawn 63 days after the first injection (of vaccine or placebo). The starting material was peripheral blood, obtained in a trial of Ad26.COV2.S vaccine versus placebo. The receptors were sampled from a person aged 18 to 59 who received the Ad26.COV2.S COVID-19 vaccine or a placebo.

The gene calls are TRBV10-3 and TRBJ1-2; D remains ambiguous. V was pared by 4 bases and J by 5 bases, with 5 bases between. This CDR3 contains 11 residues. Germline V gives CDR1 ENHRY, CDR2 SYGVKD. The CDR3 spells CAISAGYGYTF. The CDR3 DNA follows: TGTGCCATCAGTGCTGGGTATGGCTACACCTTC.

The chain joins TRBV6-5 to TRBJ1-2, with D possibly TRBD1 on 5 matching bases. The germline V gene has CDR1 MNHEY and CDR2 SVGAGI. This CDR3 region has 13 residues. Trimming shortened V by 5 bases and J by 5 bases, and 12 bases separated the two germline ends. The CDR3 bases are TGTGCCAGCAGTAACCCCAGGGCGTATGGCTACACCTTC. It codes for CASSNPRAYGYTF.

The chain combines TRBV18 with TRBJ1-6, with D tentatively TRBD1 (5 bases). V was clipped by 2 bases and J by 5 bases, with 10 bases between them. Germline CDR1 KGHSH, CDR2 LQKENI. This CDR3 comprises 15 residues. The CDR3 reads CASSPMGDNNSPLHF. CDR3 sequence (DNA): TGTGCCAGCTCACCAATGGGGGATAATAATTCACCCCTCCACTTT.

This sequence joins TRBV2 and TRBJ2-3, with D possibly TRBD1 on 7 matching bases. The CDR3 loop spans 15 amino acids. Germline CDR1 and CDR2: SNHLY and FYNNEI. Trimming removed 4 bases at V and 2 bases at J, with 13 bases between. The CDR3: CASSGGGGYTDTQYF. Here the CDR3 DNA reads TGTGCCAGCAGTGGAGGAGGGGGCTACACAGATACGCAGTATTTT. Filled out from reference TRBV2 and TRBJ2-3, the complete variable domain reads EPEVTQTPSHQVTQMGQEVILRCVPISNHLYFYWYRQILGQKVEFLVSFYNNEISEKSEIFDDQFSVERPDGSNFTLKIRSTKLEDSAMYFCASSGGGGYTDTQYFGPGTRLTVL.

The rearrangement joins TRBV7-8 to TRBJ1-1; 7 bases are a match to TRBD1. Germline CDR1 is SGHVS and CDR2 is FQNEAQ. V shed 7 bases and J 2 bases; nucleotides not matched to a gene: 13. The length of the CDR3 is 16 residues. The CDR3 region has the DNA TGTGCCAGCACCCAGGGACAGCTTATTCTTAACACTGAAGCTTTCTTT. Its protein product is CASTQGQLILNTEAFF.

V and J are TRBV6-5 and TRBJ1-1; 8 bases fit TRBD1. V gave up 5 bases and J gave up 1 base; unmatched junction bases: 6. CDR1 and CDR2 from the germline V gene are MNHEY and SVGAGI. This CDR3 region has 15 residues. For the CDR3, the DNA is TGTGCCAGCAGTCAAAGACAGGGGCCGAACACTGAAGCTTTCTTT. As protein: CASSQRQGPNTEAFF.

V and J are TRBV10-3 and TRBJ2-7; 7 bases fit TRBD1. The CDR3 has 15 residues. The V and J ends lost 4 bases and 1 base, in that order; junction bases with no gene match: 7. Germline loops: CDR1 ENHRY, CDR2 SYGVKD. CDR3 region: CAISALGQLSYEQYF. The CDR3 DNA reads TGTGCCATCAGTGCCCTGGGACAGCTGTCCTACGAGCAGTACTTC.

The J gene is TRBJ1-1, the V gene TRBV4-3, with D uncertain. The length of the CDR3 is 15 residues. Deletions cut 0 bases from V and 1 base from J, with 9 bases between. Germline values: CDR1 LGHNA, CDR2 YSLEER. CDR3 amino acids: CASSQDYRENTEAFF. The CDR3 DNA follows: TGCGCCAGCAGCCAAGACTACCGAGAGAACACTGAAGCTTTCTTT.

The gene calls are TRBV5-1 and TRBJ2-1; TRBD1 agrees at 8 bases. J lost 8 bases, V lost 4 bases, and 11 bases had no gene match. Germline V CDR1 and CDR2: SGHRS, YFSETQ. CDR3 size: 15 residues. The CDR3 DNA reads as TGCGCCAGCAGCCCGGTGTCAGGGGGCGGGTATGAGCAGTTCTTC. Translating it yields CASSPVSGGGYEQFF.

The rearrangement joins TRBV24-1 to TRBJ1-1; D possibly corresponds to TRBD1 (6 bases). The CDR3 contains 13 residues. Trimming pared 4 bases from V and 5 bases from J, leaving 10 bases between. Germline V gene lookup returns CDR1 KGHDR and CDR2 SFDVKD. The CDR3 bases are TGTGCCACCAGTGAGGGGGCTTGGACTGAAGCTTTCTTT. It codes for CATSEGAWTEAFF.

The chain links TRBV6-5 to TRBJ1-5; 7 bases match TRBD1. V shed 6 bases, J shed 1 base, and the junction held 3 bases outside the gene matches. The CDR3 runs 14 residues. Germline V gives CDR1 MNHEY, CDR2 SVGAGI. CDR3 amino acids: CASSRQGSNQPQHF. CDR3 bases: TGTGCCAGCAGCCGACAGGGCAGCAATCAGCCCCAGCATTTT.

The chain combines TRBV6-2 or TRBV6-3 with TRBJ2-2, with a possible D match to TRBD2 (6 bases). Germline assignment: CDR1 MNHEY and CDR2 SVGEGT. This CDR3 contains 16 residues. V shed 2 bases and J shed 1 base, with 11 bases lying between them. The CDR3 sequence: CASSYPGTGNTGELFF. The CDR3, as DNA: TGTGCCAGCAGTTACCCTGGGACTGGGAACACCGGGGAGCTGTTTTTT.

This sequence joins TRBV7-2 and TRBJ2-3, with TRBD2 matching over 7 bases. The CDR3 loop spans 16 amino acids. Unmatched junction bases numbered 4, after V lost 0 bases and J lost 1 base. CDR1 SGHTA and CDR2 FQGNSA come from the germline V gene. CDR3 sequence reads: CASSLAAGDGTDTQYF. The CDR3 bases are TGTGCCAGCAGCTTAGCGGCGGGGGACGGCACAGATACGCAGTATTTT.

The chain carries TRBV6-6 and TRBJ1-6; perhaps TRBD1 as D (6 bases). The length of the CDR3 is 15 residues. Trimming removed 2 bases at V and 6 bases at J, with 11 bases between. CDR1 is MNHNY and CDR2 is SVGAGI in the germline V gene (reference sequence). CDR3 nucleotides: TGTGCCAGCAGTTACCAGGGGCCCCGTAATTCACCCCTCCACTTT. It is translated as CASSYQGPRNSPLHF.

J is TRBJ2-1 and V is TRBV7-9; D gene ambiguous. The V gene's germline CDR1 is SEHNR and CDR2 FQNEAQ (reference sequence). The CDR3 runs 13 residues. Between the trimmed V and J ends, which lost 3 bases and 3 bases, there was a span of 6 bases. This chain's CDR3 is CASSFPGYNEQFF. Written as DNA, the CDR3 is TGTGCCAGCAGCTTTCCAGGCTACAATGAGCAGTTCTTC.

The chain is built from TRBV6-1 and TRBJ1-5; tentatively, D is TRBD1 (6 bases). With 3 bases removed from V and 1 base from J, the gap between germline ends came to 10 bases. The CDR3 totals 15 residues. Germline lookup yields CDR1 MNHNS and CDR2 SASEGT. CDR3 DNA: TGTGCCAGCAGTGATACGGGACACAGCAATCAGCCCCAGCATTTT. Residues: CASSDTGHSNQPQHF.

V gene TRBV18 combines with J gene TRBJ2-7; 7 bases line up with TRBD1. Trimming took 5 bases from V and 5 from J; bases not matched to a gene: 9. The CDR3 totals 14 residues. CDR1 and CDR2 from the germline V gene are KGHSH and LQKENI. CDR3 in DNA: TGTGCCAGCTCATCGGGACAGCTGTCGAACGAGCAGTACTTC. Translating it yields CASSSGQLSNEQYF. Together with reference TRBV18 and TRBJ2-7, the CDR3 gives the full variable domain: NAGVMQNPRHLVRRRGQEARLRCSPMKGHSHVYWYRQLPEEGLKFMVYLQKENIIDESGMPKERFSAEFPKEGPSILRIQQVVRGDSAAYFCASSSGQLSNEQYFGPGTRLTVT.

This sequence joins TRBV4-3 and TRBJ1-2; a possible D gene is TRBD1 (5 bases). The CDR3 consists of 16 residues. V shed 2 bases and J shed 6 bases, with 19 bases lying between them. Germline V gene sequence: CDR1 LGHNA, CDR2 YSLEER. DNA of the CDR3: TGCGCCAGCAGCCAAAGGTCGTCAGGGTCAACTCATGGCTACACCTTC. Protein product: CASSQRSSGSTHGYTF.

The chain uses TRBV4-1 and TRBJ2-7; D may be TRBD1 or TRBD2 (5 bases each). The CDR3 runs 15 residues. Germline V CDR1 and CDR2: MGHRA, YSYEKL. Trimming removed 5 bases at V and 1 base at J, with 15 bases between. CDR3 protein: CASSGEKGLSYEQYF. The DNA for the CDR3 is TGCGCCAGCAGCGGGGAGAAGGGGCTTTCCTACGAGCAGTACTTC.